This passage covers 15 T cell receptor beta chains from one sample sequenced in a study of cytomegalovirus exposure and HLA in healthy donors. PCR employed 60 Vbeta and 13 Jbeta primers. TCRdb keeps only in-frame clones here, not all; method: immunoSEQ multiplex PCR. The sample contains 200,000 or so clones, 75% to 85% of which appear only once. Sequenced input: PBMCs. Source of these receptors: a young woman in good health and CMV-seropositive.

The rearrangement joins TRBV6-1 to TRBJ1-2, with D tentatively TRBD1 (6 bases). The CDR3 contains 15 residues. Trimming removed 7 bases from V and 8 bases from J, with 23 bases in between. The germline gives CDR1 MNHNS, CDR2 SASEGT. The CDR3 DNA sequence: TGTGCCAGCACCTTCGAATTTACAGGGATGGGCGGCTACACCTTC. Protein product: CASTFEFTGMGGYTF.

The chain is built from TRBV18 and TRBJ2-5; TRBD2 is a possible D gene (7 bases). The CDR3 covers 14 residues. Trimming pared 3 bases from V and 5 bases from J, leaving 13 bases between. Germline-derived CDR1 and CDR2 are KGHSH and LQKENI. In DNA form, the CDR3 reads TGTGCCAGCTCACCCTTCGGGGGGCGTGAGACCCAGTACTTC. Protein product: CASSPFGGRETQYF.

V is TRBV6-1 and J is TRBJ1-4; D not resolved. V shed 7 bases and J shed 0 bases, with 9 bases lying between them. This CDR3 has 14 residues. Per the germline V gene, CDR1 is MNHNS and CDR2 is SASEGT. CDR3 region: CASNLVATNEKLFF. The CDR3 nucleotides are TGTGCCAGCAATCTAGTTGCAACTAATGAAAAACTGTTTTTT.

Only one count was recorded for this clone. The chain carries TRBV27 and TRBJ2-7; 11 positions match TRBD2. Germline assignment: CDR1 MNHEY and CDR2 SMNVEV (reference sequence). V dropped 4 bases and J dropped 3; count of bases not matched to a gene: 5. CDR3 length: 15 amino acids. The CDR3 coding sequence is TGTGCCAGCAGTTCGCCGACTAGCGGGGTCTACGAGCAGTACTTC. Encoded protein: CASSSPTSGVYEQYF.

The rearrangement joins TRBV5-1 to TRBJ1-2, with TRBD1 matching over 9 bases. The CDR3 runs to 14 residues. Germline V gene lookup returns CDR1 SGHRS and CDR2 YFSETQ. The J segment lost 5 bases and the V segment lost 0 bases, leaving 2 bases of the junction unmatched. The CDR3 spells CASSLGGTGYGYTF. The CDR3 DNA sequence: TGCGCCAGCAGCTTGGGAGGGACAGGGTATGGCTACACCTTC.

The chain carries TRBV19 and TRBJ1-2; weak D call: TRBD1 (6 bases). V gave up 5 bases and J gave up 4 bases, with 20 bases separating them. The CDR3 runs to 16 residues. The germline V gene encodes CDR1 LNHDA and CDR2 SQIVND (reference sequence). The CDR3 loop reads CASSPRASTGPYGYTF. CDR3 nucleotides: TGTGCCAGTAGTCCCCGCGCGTCAACAGGGCCCTATGGCTACACCTTC. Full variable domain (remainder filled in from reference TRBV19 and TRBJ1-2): DGGITQSPKYLFRKEGQNVTLSCEQNLNHDAMYWYRQDPGQGLRLIYYSQIVNDFQKGDIAEGYSVSREKKESFPLTVTSAQKNPTAFYLCASSPRASTGPYGYTFGSGTRLTVV.

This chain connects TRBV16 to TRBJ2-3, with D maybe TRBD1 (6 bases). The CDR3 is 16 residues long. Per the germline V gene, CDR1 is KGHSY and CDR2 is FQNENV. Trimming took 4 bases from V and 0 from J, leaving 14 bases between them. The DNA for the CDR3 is TGTGCCAGCAGCCCCGGACAGCCACGTAGCACAGATACGCAGTATTTT. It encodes CASSPGQPRSTDTQYF.

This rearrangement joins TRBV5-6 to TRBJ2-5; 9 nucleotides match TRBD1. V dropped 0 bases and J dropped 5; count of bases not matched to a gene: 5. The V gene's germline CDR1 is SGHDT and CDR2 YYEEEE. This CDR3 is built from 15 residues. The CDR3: CASSLGHRGLETQYF. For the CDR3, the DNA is TGTGCCAGCAGCTTGGGACACAGGGGGCTGGAGACCCAGTACTTC. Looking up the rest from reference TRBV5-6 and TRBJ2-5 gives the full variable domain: DAGVTQSPTHLIKTRGQQVTLRCSPKSGHDTVSWYQQALGQGPQFIFQYYEEEERQRGNFPDRFSGHQFPNYSSELNVNALLLGDSALYLCASSLGHRGLETQYFGPGTRLLVL.

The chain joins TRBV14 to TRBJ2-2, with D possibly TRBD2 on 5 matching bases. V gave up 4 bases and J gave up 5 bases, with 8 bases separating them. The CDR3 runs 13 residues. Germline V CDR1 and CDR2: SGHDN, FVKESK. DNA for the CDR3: TGTGCCAGCAGCCTGGAGGTTACCGGGGAGCTGTTTTTT. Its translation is CASSLEVTGELFF. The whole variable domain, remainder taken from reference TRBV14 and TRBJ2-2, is EAGVTQFPSHSVIEKGQTVTLRCDPISGHDNLYWYRRVMGKEIKFLLHFVKESKQDESGMPNNRFLAERTGGTYSTLKVQPAELEDSGVYFCASSLEVTGELFFGEGSRLTVL.

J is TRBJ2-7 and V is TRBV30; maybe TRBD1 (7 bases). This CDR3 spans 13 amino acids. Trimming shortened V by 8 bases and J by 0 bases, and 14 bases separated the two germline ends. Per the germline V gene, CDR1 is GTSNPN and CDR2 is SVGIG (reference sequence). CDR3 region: CAVTRDSSYEQYV. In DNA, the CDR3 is TGTGCCGTCACGCGGGACAGCTCCTACGAGCAGTACGTC.

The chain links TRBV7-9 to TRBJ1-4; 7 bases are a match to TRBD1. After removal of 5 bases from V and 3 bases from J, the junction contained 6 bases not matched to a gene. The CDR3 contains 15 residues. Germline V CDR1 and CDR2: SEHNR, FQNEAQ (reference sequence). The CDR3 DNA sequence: TGTGCCAGCAGCCCCTTGGGACAGCCTAATGAAAAACTGTTTTTT. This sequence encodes CASSPLGQPNEKLFF.

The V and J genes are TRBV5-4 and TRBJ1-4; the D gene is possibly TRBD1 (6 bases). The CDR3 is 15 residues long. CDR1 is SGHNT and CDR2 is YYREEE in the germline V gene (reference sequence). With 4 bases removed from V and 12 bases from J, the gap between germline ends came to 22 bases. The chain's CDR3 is CASSLGRSREGELFF. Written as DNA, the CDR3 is TGTGCCAGCAGCCTTGGCCGGTCTAGGGAGGGGGAACTGTTTTTT.

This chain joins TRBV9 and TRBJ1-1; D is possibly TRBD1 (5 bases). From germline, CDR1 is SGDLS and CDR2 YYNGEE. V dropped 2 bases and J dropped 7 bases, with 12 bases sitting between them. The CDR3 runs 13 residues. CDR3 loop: CASSVAGGGEAFF. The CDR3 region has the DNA TGTGCCAGCAGCGTCGCAGGCGGGGGTGAAGCTTTCTTT.

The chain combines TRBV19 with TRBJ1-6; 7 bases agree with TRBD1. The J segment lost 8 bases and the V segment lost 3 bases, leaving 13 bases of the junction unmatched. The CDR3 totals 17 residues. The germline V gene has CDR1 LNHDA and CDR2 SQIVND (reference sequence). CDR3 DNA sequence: TGTGCCAGTAGTATGGTAGGGTCACGGGACAGAGATTCACCCCTCCACTTT. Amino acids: CASSMVGSRDRDSPLHF.

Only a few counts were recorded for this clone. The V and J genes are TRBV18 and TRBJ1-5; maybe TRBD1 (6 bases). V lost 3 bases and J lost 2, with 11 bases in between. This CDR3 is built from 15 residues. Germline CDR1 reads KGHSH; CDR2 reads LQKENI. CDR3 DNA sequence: TGTGCCAGCTCACCTGGGGGGGCCGGCAATCAGCCCCAGCATTTT. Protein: CASSPGGAGNQPQHF.